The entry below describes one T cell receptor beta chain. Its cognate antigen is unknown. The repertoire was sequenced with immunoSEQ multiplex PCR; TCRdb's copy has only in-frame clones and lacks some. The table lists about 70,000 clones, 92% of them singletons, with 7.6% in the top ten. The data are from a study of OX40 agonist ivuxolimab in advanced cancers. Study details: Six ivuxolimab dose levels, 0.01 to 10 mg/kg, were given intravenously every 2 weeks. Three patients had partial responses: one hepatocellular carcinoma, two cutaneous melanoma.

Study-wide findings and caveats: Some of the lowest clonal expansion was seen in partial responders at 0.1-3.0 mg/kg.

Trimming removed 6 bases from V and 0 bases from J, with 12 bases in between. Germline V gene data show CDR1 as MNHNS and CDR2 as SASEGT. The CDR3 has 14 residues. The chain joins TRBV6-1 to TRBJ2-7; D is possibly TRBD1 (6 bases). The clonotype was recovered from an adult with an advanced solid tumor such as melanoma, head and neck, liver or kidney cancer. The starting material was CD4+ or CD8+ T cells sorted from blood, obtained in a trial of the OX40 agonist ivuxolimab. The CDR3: CASSGQSLSYEQYF. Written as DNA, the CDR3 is TGTGCCAGCAGCGGACAGAGCCTCTCCTACGAGCAGTACTTC.